The sequence of this T cell receptor beta chain was determined in a study of blood T cells in healthy people across ages. Primers used in a second PCR of about 7 to 12 cycles were a sample-barcoded 5' primer and a J-beta primer mix. TCRdb analysed the 5' RACE reads with MiXCR anew, one entry per CDR3 protein. In the table there are hundreds of thousands of distinct CDR3 sequences, roughly three fifths of which are singletons. The clonotype comes from a man in his forties in good health. The sequenced sample was blood.

The CDR3 reads CASSFGSSHYEQYF. CDR3 in DNA: TGTGCCAGCAGTTTCGGTTCCAGCCACTACGAGCAGTACTTC. This chain links TRBV27 with TRBJ2-7, with D hard to call. The CDR3 has 14 amino acids. V lost 3 bases, J lost 3 bases, and 12 bases lay in between. In germline, CDR1 is MNHEY, CDR2 SMNVEV (reference sequence).